This TCR beta chain came from a study of persistence of HIV-infected CD4 T cells. The stimulus was an HIV-1 Gag 15-mer peptide pool, roughly 1 ug/peptide/mL. Sorting selected CD4+ T cells upregulating both CD40 ligand and CD69. Anti-CD28/CD49d costimulation, CD40-blocking antibody and enfuvirtide were given to CD8-depleted PBMCs for 18 hours. This was the immunoSEQ version 4 assay in survey mode. Data came from immunoSEQ multiplex PCR; TCRdb stores just in-frame clones and leaves some out. The sample consists of around 32,000 clones, roughly three quarters of them appearing once. This CDR3 has 13 amino acids. The V gene's germline CDR1 is LNHDA and CDR2 SQIVND (reference sequence). The germline V and J ends were trimmed by 1 base and 7 bases, with 11 bases remaining between them. As regards this clone: Its specificity is unknown.

The source of this sequence is an adult man with HIV who was CMV-seropositive. This specimen was CD4+ T cells sorted from PBMCs after roughly 18-hour stimulation, taken from a patient who received antiretroviral therapy. The V and J genes are TRBV19 and TRBJ2-7; no firm D call. The CDR3 nucleotides are TGTGCCAGTAGTATAGGTCTTTTTAGAGAGCAGTACTTC. This gives the protein CASSIGLFREQYF.